The T cell receptor beta chain under discussion was sequenced for a study of prognosis after radiotherapy for stage I lung cancer. About the study: Enrolled patients had stage I non-small cell lung cancer and entered the cohort between 2018 and early 2019.

This clonotype is medium-sized. The antigen is not known. Study outcomes and limitations: With medians of 10,088 versus 6,861, unique TCR clone counts fell after stereotactic body radiation therapy.

With two-round multiplex PCR, TCR beta CDR3 sequences were amplified from genomic DNA. Primers targeting each individual TRBV and TRBJ gene were applied in first-round PCR. In the second PCR round, amplification relied on universal primers. TCRdb called the multiplex PCR reads again in MiXCR, with one record for every CDR3 protein. The sample holds approximately 30,000 distinct CDR3 sequences; 35% to 45% are singletons and the top ten take over 15%. The TCR comes from a donor aged 50 or older with non-small cell lung cancer. The sequencing used PBMCs, collected before or after stereotactic body radiation therapy (not recorded which).

The CDR3 loop is CASSDSGDTQYF. In nucleotides, the CDR3 is TGTGCCAGCAGTGATAGCGGTGATACGCAGTATTTT. This chain connects TRBV6-1 to TRBJ2-3; possibly TRBD2 for D (6 bases). Germline V gene sequence: CDR1 MNHNS, CDR2 SASEGT. The CDR3 length is 12 residues. Trimming removed 3 bases from V and 6 bases from J, with 7 bases in between.